Each of the 18 T cell receptor beta chains below was sequenced from the same sample in a study of cytomegalovirus exposure and HLA in healthy donors. Using immunoSEQ multiplex PCR, the repertoire was profiled, and TCRdb retains in-frame clones only, with some absent. The sample has more than 100,000 clones, about 90% seen once. Sequenced sample: PBMCs. Every receptor here comes from a man younger than 45 in good health and CMV-seronegative.

The sample holds one count of this clone. This chain joins TRBV5-6 and TRBJ1-4; D unclear. CDR1 is SGHDT, CDR2 YYEEEE, per germline. V lost 0 bases and J lost 8, with 11 bases in between. The CDR3 has 14 residues. CDR3 region: CASSLGSGREKLFF. The DNA for the CDR3 is TGTGCCAGCAGCTTGGGATCAGGTAGAGAAAAACTGTTTTTT.

The chain couples TRBV5-4 to TRBJ1-1, with TRBD1 identical over 9 bases. Germline assignment: CDR1 SGHNT and CDR2 YYREEE (reference sequence). This CDR3 is 15 amino acids long. V shed 5 bases, J shed 6 bases, and the junction held 11 bases outside the gene matches. The CDR3 nucleotides read TGTGCCAGCAGTTTACAGGGGGCGCCGGTCGCTGAAGCTTTCTTT. This translates into CASSLQGAPVAEAFF.

The chain joins TRBV7-2 to TRBJ2-7; D may be TRBD1 (6 bases). Germline V lookup: CDR1 SGHTA, CDR2 FQGNSA. The CDR3 runs 14 residues. The V gene lost 7 bases and the J gene lost 6 bases, with 19 bases spanning the gap. CDR3: CASTSSNRVFEQYF. CDR3 sequence (DNA): TGTGCCAGCACCTCCTCGAACAGGGTCTTCGAGCAGTACTTC.

The chain uses TRBV6-5 and TRBJ1-3; TRBD1 matches 7 bases. Germline lookup yields CDR1 MNHEY and CDR2 SVGAGI. CDR3 length: 15 amino acids. Losses at the gene ends were 3 bases for V and 0 bases for J; bases not matched to a gene: 2. As DNA, the CDR3 is TGTGCCAGCAGTTATCAGGGGGGCTCTGGAAACACCATATATTTT. Translating it yields CASSYQGGSGNTIYF.

V usage is TRBV30 and J usage is TRBJ2-6; 8 bases map to TRBD1. Germline V gene lookup returns CDR1 GTSNPN and CDR2 SVGIG (reference sequence). The trim removed 6 bases at V and 0 bases at J, leaving 7 bases unmatched. The CDR3 runs 16 residues. Here the CDR3 reads CACPDRGNSGANVLTF. Written as DNA, the CDR3 is TGTGCCTGCCCAGACAGGGGCAACTCTGGGGCCAACGTCCTGACTTTC.

The V gene is TRBV7-9, the J gene TRBJ2-7, with TRBD2 as a possible D gene (6 bases). This CDR3 contains 14 residues. Looked up from germline, CDR1 is SEHNR and CDR2 is FQNEAQ (reference sequence). Trimming stripped 4 bases from V and 2 bases from J, with 12 bases between. CDR3 loop: CASSSRDLTYEQYF. Written as DNA, the CDR3 is TGTGCCAGCAGCTCCCGGGACTTAACCTACGAGCAGTACTTC. Full variable domain (missing parts from reference TRBV7-9 and TRBJ2-7): DTGVSQNPRHKITKRGQNVTFRCDPISEHNRLYWYRQTLGQGPEFLTYFQNEAQLEKSRLLSDRFSAERPKGSFSTLEIQRTEQGDSAMYLCASSSRDLTYEQYFGPGTRLTVT.

V usage is TRBV5-6 and J usage is TRBJ2-1; 13 bases are a match to TRBD2. The junction had 13 bases not matched to a gene; V was cut back by 4 bases and J by 6 bases. CDR3 length equals 18 residues. Germline V gene data show CDR1 as SGHDT and CDR2 as YYEEEE. CDR3 coding DNA: TGTGCCAGCAGCCTGACTAGCGGGAGGATCTTTTTTTTCAATGAGCAGTTCTTC. It encodes CASSLTSGRIFFFNEQFF.

The chain carries TRBV19 and TRBJ2-7; D might be TRBD2 (7 bases). The CDR3 loop spans 12 amino acids. The germline V and J ends were trimmed by 9 bases and 2 bases, with 11 bases remaining between them. From germline, CDR1 is LNHDA and CDR2 SQIVND (reference sequence). The CDR3 sequence: CASGEGAYEQYF. CDR3 DNA sequence: TGTGCCAGCGGGGAGGGGGCCTACGAGCAGTACTTC.

This clone came up a few times. The chain recombines TRBV13 with TRBJ2-1; D unclear. Germline V gene data show CDR1 as PRHDT and CDR2 as FYEKMQ (reference sequence). The CDR3 runs 11 residues. Trimming pared 4 bases from V and 8 bases from J, leaving 6 bases between. CDR3 in amino acids: CASSSRDEQFF. DNA for the CDR3: TGTGCCAGCAGCTCCCGTGATGAGCAGTTCTTC.

This sequence joins TRBV7-9 and TRBJ2-1; D is uncertain. The CDR3 extends over 13 amino acids. V was cut by 5 bases and J by 3 bases, with 8 bases left in between. The germline V gene has CDR1 SEHNR and CDR2 FQNEAQ (reference sequence). The CDR3 nucleotides read TGTGCCAGCAGCCCTAGTTTCTACAATGAGCAGTTCTTC. This translates into CASSPSFYNEQFF.

The chain's CDR3 is CASTLPGSLEQFF. The CDR3 DNA follows: TGTGCCAGCACCCTACCCGGGAGCCTGGAGCAGTTCTTC. The V gene is TRBV11-3, the J gene TRBJ2-1; TRBD2 is a possible D gene (6 bases). The CDR3 spans 13 residues. Germline-derived CDR1 and CDR2 are SGHNT and YENEEA. Trimming took off 7 bases at V and 10 bases at J, with 17 bases between the two ends.

A note on this clone: The sample holds other DNA sequences that translate to the same CDR3. The chain employs TRBV18 and TRBJ2-5; D is ambiguous. The CDR3 has 13 residues. Germline-derived CDR1 and CDR2 are KGHSH and LQKENI. V lost 2 bases, J lost 2 bases, and 6 bases lay in between. As DNA, the CDR3 is TGTGCCAGCTCACCAGGAGTTCAAGAGACCCAGTACTTC. This translates into CASSPGVQETQYF.

This chain links TRBV15 with TRBJ2-7, with 8 bases lining up with TRBD1. CDR1 and CDR2 (germline): LNHNV, YYDKDF (reference sequence). The CDR3 has 15 amino acids. Trimming cost V 4 bases and J 6 bases; bases outside gene matches: 11. CDR3 in DNA: TGTGCCACCAGCACCGTCGGACAGGGTGATCGCGAGCAGTACTTC. Protein: CATSTVGQGDREQYF.

The chain carries TRBV19 and TRBJ1-1; 9 nucleotides line up with TRBD1. Per the germline V gene, CDR1 is LNHDA and CDR2 is SQIVND (reference sequence). This CDR3 comprises 16 residues. The V and J ends lost 5 bases and 2 bases, in that order; junction bases with no gene match: 9. CDR3 amino acids: CASSPGQGGGNTEAFF. Here the CDR3 DNA reads TGTGCCAGTAGTCCGGGACAGGGTGGCGGAAACACTGAAGCTTTCTTT.

The V gene is TRBV25-1, the J gene TRBJ1-1; D is unclear. V lost 4 bases and J 6 bases, leaving 6 bases between the germline ends. Germline V gene lookup returns CDR1 MGHDK and CDR2 SYGVNS. The CDR3 runs 11 residues. The CDR3 sequence is CASSGGPEAFF. The CDR3 DNA sequence: TGTGCCAGCAGTGGAGGGCCTGAAGCTTTCTTT.

This chain uses TRBV2 with TRBJ2-2; TRBD2 aligns across 8 bases. After removal of 3 bases from V and 7 bases from J, the junction contained 4 bases not matched to a gene. This CDR3 has 14 residues. Germline CDR1 reads SNHLY; CDR2 reads FYNNEI. Written as DNA, the CDR3 is TGTGCCAGCAGTGACCCCCTAGCGGGCGGGGAGCTGTTTTTT. Translated: CASSDPLAGGELFF. Full variable domain (rest looked up from reference TRBV2 and TRBJ2-2): EPEVTQTPSHQVTQMGQEVILRCVPISNHLYFYWYRQILGQKVEFLVSFYNNEISEKSEIFDDQFSVERPDGSNFTLKIRSTKLEDSAMYFCASSDPLAGGELFFGEGSRLTVL.

The CDR3 coding sequence is TGTGCCAGCAGTCACAGGGTGGCCTACGAGCAGTACTTC. Protein sequence: CASSHRVAYEQYF. The J gene is TRBJ2-7, the V gene TRBV7-8, with D tentatively TRBD1 (6 bases). The CDR3 sequence is 13 residues long. V was cut by 6 bases and J by 2 bases, with 11 bases left in between. The V gene's germline CDR1 is SGHVS and CDR2 FQNEAQ.

The chain has TRBV6-5 and TRBJ2-7; the D gene is possibly TRBD2 (7 bases). Germline-derived CDR1 and CDR2 are MNHEY and SVGAGI. The ends were cut back, 2 bases at V and 3 bases at J, with 14 bases in the middle. This CDR3 is built from 15 residues. The CDR3 is CASSYLGGALYEQYF. DNA of the CDR3: TGTGCCAGCAGTTACCTGGGGGGGGCCCTCTACGAGCAGTACTTC.